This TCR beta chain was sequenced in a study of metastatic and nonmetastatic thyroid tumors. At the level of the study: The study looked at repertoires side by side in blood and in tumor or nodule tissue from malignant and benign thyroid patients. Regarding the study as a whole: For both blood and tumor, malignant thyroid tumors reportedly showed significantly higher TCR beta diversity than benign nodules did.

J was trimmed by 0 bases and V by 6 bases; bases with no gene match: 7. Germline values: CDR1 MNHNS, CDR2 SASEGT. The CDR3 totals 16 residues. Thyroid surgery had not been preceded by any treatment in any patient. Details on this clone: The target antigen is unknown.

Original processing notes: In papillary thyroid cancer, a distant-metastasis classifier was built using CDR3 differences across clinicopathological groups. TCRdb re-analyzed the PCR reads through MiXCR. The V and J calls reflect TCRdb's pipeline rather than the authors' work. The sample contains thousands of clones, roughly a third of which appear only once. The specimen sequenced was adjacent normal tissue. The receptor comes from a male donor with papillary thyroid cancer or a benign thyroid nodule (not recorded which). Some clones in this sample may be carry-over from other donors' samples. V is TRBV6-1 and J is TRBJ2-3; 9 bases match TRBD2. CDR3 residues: CASSPGTSLSTDTQYF. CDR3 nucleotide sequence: TGTGCCAGCAGCCCCGGGACTAGCCTCAGCACAGATACGCAGTATTTT.